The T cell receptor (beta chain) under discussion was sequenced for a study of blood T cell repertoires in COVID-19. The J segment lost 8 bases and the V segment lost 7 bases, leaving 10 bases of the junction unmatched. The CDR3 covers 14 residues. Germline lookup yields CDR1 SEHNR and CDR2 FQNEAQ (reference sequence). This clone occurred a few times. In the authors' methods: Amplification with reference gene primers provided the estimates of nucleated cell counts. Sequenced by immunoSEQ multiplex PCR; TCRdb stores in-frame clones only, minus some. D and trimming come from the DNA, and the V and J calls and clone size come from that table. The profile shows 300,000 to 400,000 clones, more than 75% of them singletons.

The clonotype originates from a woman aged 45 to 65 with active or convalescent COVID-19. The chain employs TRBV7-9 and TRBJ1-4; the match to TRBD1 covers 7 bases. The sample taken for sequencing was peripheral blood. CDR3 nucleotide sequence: TGTGCCAGCACCCAAGACAGGGACCCCGAAAAACTGTTTTTT. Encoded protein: CASTQDRDPEKLFF.